The clone carrying this T cell receptor (beta chain) has just one count. What it recognizes is unknown. The table came from immunoSEQ multiplex PCR; TCRdb's copy has only in-frame clones and leaves some out. The sample consists of about 2 million clones, approximately 94% of them appearing once. This specimen comes from a study of shared clonotypes between healthy human individuals. Positively selected for CCR7, the CD45RO-negative cells used as naive CD8 cells excluded terminally differentiated effector memory CD45RA+ cells. Overall study findings and caveats: Though the depth was large, rarefaction showed that sorted-subset sequencing was incomplete.

The CDR3 extends over 14 amino acids. V was pared by 5 bases and J by 2 bases, with 11 bases between. Germline V gives CDR1 SNHLY, CDR2 FYNNEI. The sequencing sample was made of naive CD8+ T cells sorted from blood. V usage is TRBV2 and J usage is TRBJ2-3; D is possibly TRBD2 (6 bases). The clonotype originates from a man in his late teens or twenties in good health. In DNA form, the CDR3 reads TGTGCCAGCAGTCGGGTAGCGGACACAGATACGCAGTATTTT. The encoded protein is CASSRVADTDTQYF.